This passage covers 13 T cell receptor beta chains from one sample sequenced in a study of blood T cell repertoires in COVID-19. Profiled with immunoSEQ multiplex PCR; TCRdb holds only in-frame clones, not every one. Counted here are 150,000 to 200,000 clones, 84% occurring once; the ten biggest clones make up roughly 15%. The material sequenced was PBMCs or T cells enriched from blood (not recorded which). The receptors here all came from a man in his forties or fifties who had recovered from COVID-19.

The chain is built from TRBV20-1 and TRBJ1-5; unclear D gene. This CDR3 comprises 11 residues. Germline V gene data show CDR1 as DFQATT and CDR2 as SNEGSKA (reference sequence). V lost 6 bases and J lost 7, with 10 bases in between. CDR3 sequence reads: CSAGGRQPQHF. The CDR3 nucleotides are TGCAGTGCAGGAGGACGGCAGCCCCAGCATTTT.

The V gene is TRBV11-2, the J gene TRBJ1-1; no firm D call. Trimming cost V 0 bases and J 1 base, with 6 bases left between them. The CDR3 is 14 amino acids. Per germline, CDR1 SGHAT and CDR2 FQNNGV. In nucleotides, the CDR3 is TGTGCCAGCAGCTTAGATCATCCGAACACTGAAGCTTTCTTT. This encodes CASSLDHPNTEAFF.

This chain links TRBV6-4 with TRBJ2-1, with 8 positions matching TRBD1. Germline V gene lookup returns CDR1 MRHNA and CDR2 SNTAGT. The CDR3 spans 13 residues. V trimming: 5 bases; J trimming: 7 bases; junction bases outside the gene matches: 4. Written as DNA, the CDR3 is TGTGCCAGCAGTTTGACAGGGGAGAATGAGCAGTTCTTC. Its protein product is CASSLTGENEQFF.

This chain joins TRBV3-1 (or the pseudogene TRBV3-2) and TRBJ2-7; TRBD1 matches 9 bases. The ends lost 6 bases at V and 4 bases at J; junction bases unmatched: 4. Germline V lookup: CDR1 LGHDT, CDR2 YNNKEL (reference sequence). This CDR3 has 13 residues. This chain's CDR3 is CASSWDREYEQYF. The CDR3 region has the DNA TGTGCCAGCAGTTGGGACAGGGAATACGAGCAGTACTTC.

The chain links TRBV18 to TRBJ2-7, with 9 bases aligning to TRBD2. Losses at the gene ends were 6 bases for V and 1 base for J; bases not matched to a gene: 10. Germline values: CDR1 KGHSH, CDR2 LQKENI. CDR3 size: 16 residues. CDR3 in amino acids: CASSPTRAGGSYEQYF. In nucleotides, the CDR3 is TGTGCCAGCTCCCCTACTAGAGCGGGGGGTTCCTACGAGCAGTACTTC.

This sequence joins TRBV14 and TRBJ1-2, with TRBD1 matching 9 bases. The junction had 5 bases not matched to a gene; V was cut back by 4 bases and J by 8 bases. The CDR3 spans 13 residues. Germline values: CDR1 SGHDN, CDR2 FVKESK. CDR3 DNA: TGTGCCAGCAGCCCGGGACAGGGTTGGGGCTACACCTTC. Amino acid sequence: CASSPGQGWGYTF.

V is TRBV5-1 and J is TRBJ2-3; 12 nucleotides agree with TRBD2. CDR3 length: 16 residues. With 7 bases clipped from V and 3 bases from J, the junction kept 9 bases outside the gene matches. The germline V gene encodes CDR1 SGHRS and CDR2 YFSETQ. Written as DNA, the CDR3 is TGCGCCAGCCGCGTGACTAGCGGGGGAATGACAGATACGCAGTATTTT. As protein: CASRVTSGGMTDTQYF. The complete variable domain, with remaining parts taken from reference TRBV5-1 and TRBJ2-3, reads KAGVTQTPRYLIKTRGQQVTLSCSPISGHRSVSWYQQTPGQGLQFLFEYFSETQRNKGNFPGRFSGRQFSNSRSEMNVSTLELGDSALYLCASRVTSGGMTDTQYFGPGTRLTVL.

V gene TRBV5-6 combines with J gene TRBJ1-1; tentatively, D is TRBD1 (5 bases). V shed 4 bases and J shed 3 bases, with 7 bases lying between them. CDR3 length: 12 residues. Germline CDR1 is SGHDT and CDR2 is YYEEEE. Written as DNA, the CDR3 is TGTGCCAGCAGCGGGGGGTACACTGAAGCTTTCTTT. This sequence encodes CASSGGYTEAFF.

This clone was counted once. V gene TRBV5-1 combines with J gene TRBJ2-7, with TRBD1 as a possible D gene (7 bases). V lost 4 bases and J 4 bases, leaving 15 bases between the germline ends. The CDR3 spans 14 residues. CDR1 is SGHRS, CDR2 YFSETQ, per germline. This CDR3 is CASSGGTEMYEQYF. Written as DNA, the CDR3 is TGCGCCAGCAGCGGCGGGACAGAGATGTACGAGCAGTACTTC.

The rearrangement joins TRBV5-1 to TRBJ1-2; 9 bases line up with TRBD1. With V trimmed by 5 bases and J by 3 bases, 5 bases remained unmatched. Germline lookup yields CDR1 SGHRS and CDR2 YFSETQ. This CDR3 comprises 14 residues. CDR3 amino acids: CASRWDREYYGYTF. CDR3 DNA sequence: TGCGCCAGCAGATGGGACAGGGAATACTATGGCTACACCTTC.

V and J are TRBV11-2 and TRBJ2-5; 12 nucleotides align to TRBD2. CDR1 SGHAT and CDR2 FQNNGV come from the germline V gene. The J segment lost 0 bases and the V segment lost 3 bases, leaving 11 bases of the junction unmatched. The CDR3 sequence is 19 residues long. The CDR3 sequence: CASSFPGRTSGGYQETQYF. As DNA, the CDR3 is TGTGCCAGCAGCTTTCCGGGACGTACTAGCGGGGGGTACCAAGAGACCCAGTACTTC.

This chain connects TRBV19 to TRBJ1-1; D is possibly TRBD1 (5 bases). Trimming shortened V by 2 bases and J by 1 base, and 8 bases separated the two germline ends. Germline CDR1 and CDR2: LNHDA and SQIVND (reference sequence). The CDR3 spans 14 residues. CDR3 DNA sequence: TGTGCCAGTAGTATATTCCAGGGGAACACTGAAGCTTTCTTT. This codes for CASSIFQGNTEAFF.

The V and J genes are TRBV6-1 and TRBJ1-2; 7 positions agree with TRBD1. Trimming cost V 0 bases and J 5 bases; bases outside gene matches: 6. The germline V gene has CDR1 MNHNS and CDR2 SASEGT. The CDR3 is 15 amino acids. The CDR3 protein is CASSEARGGAYGYTF. In nucleotides, the CDR3 is TGTGCCAGCAGTGAAGCCCGAGGGGGCGCTTATGGCTACACCTTC.